The next 15 T cell receptor beta chains were all read from a single sample in a study of tumor-infiltrating lymphocytes in primary liver carcinoma. TCR beta cDNA was made from 400 to 500 ng total RNA with a constant-region primer. Three nested multiplex PCR rounds of slightly modified ARM-PCR generated TCR beta libraries. The first two PCR rounds used TRBV1-TRBV30 primers with a Cbeta primer, around 10 cycles each. TCRdb re-called the multiplex PCR reads with MiXCR, one entry per CDR3 protein. The sample yields a few hundred thousand distinct CDR3 sequences, 58% seen once. The researchers obtained blood RNA from unsorted whole blood and also extracted germline DNA. Sequencing used peripheral blood. These TCRs come from a woman younger than 45 with primary liver carcinoma and hepatitis B virus infection.

This clonotype has a handful of counts. The chain employs TRBV6-6 and TRBJ2-2; 9 bases fit TRBD2. The CDR3 covers 15 residues. From germline, CDR1 is MNHNY and CDR2 SVGAGI (reference sequence). The junction had 2 bases not matched to a gene; V was cut back by 6 bases and J by 0 bases. The CDR3 protein is CASRSSGANTGELFF. Here the CDR3 DNA reads TGTGCCAGCAGATCTAGCGGGGCGAACACCGGGGAGCTGTTTTTT.

Regarding this clonotype: A read error may explain this, as a much larger clone is one base away. The chain carries TRBV28 and TRBJ2-6, with no clear D. Per germline, CDR1 MDHEN and CDR2 SYDVKM. The CDR3 spans 15 residues. For the CDR3, the DNA is TGTGCCAGCAGCCCCCGCTTAACTGGGGTCAACGTCCTGACTTTC. Translation gives CASSPRLTGVNVLTF. The full variable domain, in which reference TRBV28 and TRBJ2-6 provide the parts outside the CDR3, is DVKVTQSSRYLVKRTGEKVFLECVQDMDHENMFWYRQDPGLGLRLIYFSYDVKMKEKGDIPEGYSVSREKKERFSLILESASTNQTSMYLCASSPRLTGVNVLTFGAGSRLTVL.

This clonotype was seen only once. The genes are TRBV30 and TRBJ1-1; tentatively, D is TRBD1 (5 bases). The V and J ends lost 7 bases and 3 bases respectively, with 9 bases between them. Germline V gives CDR1 GTSNPN, CDR2 SVGIG (reference sequence). The CDR3 covers 11 residues. The CDR3 DNA sequence: TGTGCCTTGACAGCATACACTGAAGCTTTCTTT. This translates into CALTAYTEAFF. Based on the CDR3 plus reference TRBV30 and TRBJ1-1, the full variable domain is SQTIHQWPATLVQPVGSPLSLECTVEGTSNPNLYWYRQAAGRGLQLLFYSVGIGQISSEVPQNLSASRPQDRQFILSSKKLLLSDSGFYLCALTAYTEAFFGQGTRLTVV.

Note on this clonotype: Compared with germline, one end of the junction differs, possibly owing to a read error. CDR3 nucleotide sequence: TGTACCAGCAGTGAGTCTAGGGTTTGGGGTGGTCAGCCCCAGCATTTT. Translated: CTSSESRVWGGQPQHF. The V call is TRBV6-1, the J call TRBJ1-5; D gene unclear. Germline V gives CDR1 MNHNS, CDR2 SASEGT. The CDR3 sequence is 16 residues long.

This clonotype was observed a single time. This chain uses TRBV29-1 with TRBJ1-1; 8 nucleotides line up with TRBD1. Germline CDR1 and CDR2: SQVTM and ANQGSEA. J gave up 7 bases and V 7 bases, and 8 bases lay outside the gene matches. The CDR3 is 12 amino acids. The CDR3 loop reads CSALTGGNEAFF. The CDR3 DNA reads as TGCAGCGCCCTAACAGGGGGAAATGAAGCTTTCTTT.

This clonotype showed up just a few times. This chain uses TRBV7-8 with TRBJ1-2; D is unclear. The CDR3 contains 13 residues. Trimming stripped 5 bases from V and 1 base from J, with 8 bases between. In germline, CDR1 is SGHVS, CDR2 FQNEAQ. The chain's CDR3 is CASSVSNNYGYTF. The DNA for the CDR3 is TGTGCCAGCAGCGTCAGTAATAACTATGGCTACACCTTC.

V usage is TRBV6-6 and J usage is TRBJ2-1, with TRBD2 as a possible D gene (7 bases). Germline-derived CDR1 and CDR2 are MNHNY and SVGAGI (reference sequence). The CDR3 contains 14 residues. The germline V and J ends were trimmed by 6 bases and 9 bases, with 18 bases remaining between them. The CDR3 DNA reads TGTGCCAGCAGCCCCGGGGGGCTTCTTAGTGAGCAGTTCTTC. Its translation: CASSPGGLLSEQFF.

J is TRBJ2-6 and V is TRBV7-9, with D perhaps TRBD1 (6 bases). Trimming shortened V by 7 bases and J by 6 bases, and 19 bases separated the two germline ends. The CDR3 has 16 residues. The germline V gene encodes CDR1 SEHNR and CDR2 FQNEAQ (reference sequence). The CDR3 DNA reads as TGTGCCAGCAAAATCACAGGGTACGACTCGGCCAACGTCCTGACTTTC. It specifies CASKITGYDSANVLTF.

This clonotype came up a few times. Its ends do not fully match the called genes, so a read error is possible. The chain is built from TRBV4-1 and TRBJ2-5, with 8 positions matching TRBD1. CDR1 is MGHRA and CDR2 is YSYEKL in the germline V gene. The CDR3 spans 16 residues. CDR3 sequence: CASSQEQGAYQGTQYF. In DNA, the CDR3 is TGCGCCAGCAGCCAAGAGCAGGGGGCCTACCAAGGGACCCAGTACTTC.

In the case of this clonotype: An end of the junction differs from the germline gene, which may be a read error. V and J are TRBV29-1 and TRBJ1-2; TRBD1 matches 8 bases. The CDR3 sequence is 14 residues long. Germline CDR1 is SQVTM and CDR2 is ANQGSEA. In nucleotides, the CDR3 is TGCAGCGTTAAAAGGGACAGGCCTTTCTATGGTTACACCTTC. Translation: CSVKRDRPFYGYTF.

Regarding this clonotype: A much larger clone is a single base away; this may be a read error. The chain is built from TRBV29-1 and TRBJ1-1; 9 nucleotides line up with TRBD1. Germline loops: CDR1 SQVTM, CDR2 ANQGSEA. The CDR3 contains 15 residues. The CDR3: CSVDPLQGAGTEVFF. CDR3 in DNA: TGCAGCGTTGACCCGTTACAGGGGGCGGGCACTGAAGTTTTCTTT.

This clonotype was detected once. A junction boundary mismatches the germline segment, possibly from a read error. This chain connects TRBV29-1 to TRBJ2-7; D is possibly TRBD2 (5 bases). Germline V gives CDR1 SQVTM, CDR2 ANQGSEA. The CDR3 contains 11 residues. In DNA, the CDR3 is TGTAGCGTTGATTTCGGCTACGACCAGTACTTC. Encoded protein: CSVDFGYDQYF.

This clonotype was seen only once. One end of the junction varies from germline; a read error may be responsible. V is TRBV6-2 or TRBV6-3 and J is TRBJ2-5; no reliable D call. The V gene's germline CDR1 is MNHEY and CDR2 SVGEGT. CDR3 length equals 14 residues. As DNA, the CDR3 is TGTACCAGTAGTTACTCGTCCTCGTGGGAGACCCAGTACTTC. It codes for CTSSYSSSWETQYF.

A few counts support this clonotype. V gene TRBV29-1 combines with J gene TRBJ2-5; TRBD1 is a possible D gene (6 bases). The V gene lost 8 bases and the J gene lost 2 bases, with 18 bases spanning the gap. This CDR3 contains 14 residues. Germline CDR1 and CDR2: SQVTM and ANQGSEA. CDR3 amino acids: CSFRTASFQETQYF. The CDR3 nucleotides read TGCAGCTTTAGGACAGCATCGTTTCAAGAGACCCAGTACTTC.

On this clonotype: This may be a read error, as it is one base from a much larger clone. The genes are TRBV6-1 and TRBJ2-1, with D possibly being TRBD1 or TRBD2 (5 bases each). Germline assignment: CDR1 MNHNS and CDR2 SASEGT. This CDR3 has 12 amino acids. The CDR3 nucleotides read TGTGTCAGCAGGGAAACTAGGAACGAGCAGTTCTTC. Translated: CVSRETRNEQFF.